This TCR beta chain appears in the sequencing data of a study of T-cell memory formation after mild COVID-19 (dated by TCRdb to 2020 to 2022). For the study in its entirety: TCR sequence clusters from the two donors were largely donor specific. The cohort comprised two young, previously healthy adult volunteers, one female and one male. In two donors, T-cell clones that expanded and contracted after mild COVID-19 were followed by sequencing TCRalpha and TCRbeta repertoires longitudinally.

What the study reported, not specific to this receptor: Whether the second-wave clones peaking on day 37 were SARS-CoV-2 specific was not confirmed. Only a couple of mild cases were covered in the study, and larger cohorts including severe cases with pre-infection samples were considered necessary. The detection of some responding clones in pre-infection memory suggests that pre-existing cross-reactive memory T cells joined the SARS-CoV-2 response. Clones contracting from day 15 to 85 had balanced CD4/CD8 phenotypes, while a second wave expanding from day 15 to 37 was biased towards CD4+. Contracting CD4+ clones turned up mainly in the CM and EM memory subsets, whereas EMRA was where CD8+ clones were enriched.

Points on this clonotype: What antigen it recognizes has not been identified. The record has no base qualities; no much larger clone is one base away.

This sample was sequenced with an Illumina NovaSeq 6000. TCRalpha and TCRbeta cDNA libraries were constructed by 5'RACE with constant-segment primers, with sample barcodes and unique molecular identifiers being introduced. RNA was extracted from every sample with Trizol reagent. Libraries were amplified in two PCR steps, with a second sample barcode and Illumina TruSeq adapters added in the second step. Libraries were sequenced on an Illumina NovaSeq with 2 x 150 bp paired-end reads. Processing in the source paper ran as follows. Reads were demultiplexed and collapsed into UMI-guided consensus sequences with migec v1.2.7. Using mixcr v2.1.11, UMI consensuses were aligned to TRA and TRB V and J templates and then assembled into clonotypes. A clonotype was counted as expanded or contracted only when both edgeR and NoisET called the clonotype significant, with the noise models trained on biological replicates. For edgeR calls, the thresholds were a false discovery rate-adjusted p below 0.01 and a log2 fold-change of 1. As an exploratory analysis of dynamics, max-normalized trajectories of the 1000 most abundant clonotypes were examined by PCA with hierarchical clustering. Separately sequenced CD4+ and CD8+ repertoires were used to assign the CD4 or CD8 phenotype of responding clones. TCRdb redid the processing of the public reads, applying fastp at Q25 and MiXCR, and retained in-frame beta chains. For every CDR3 protein sequence, its rows merge into one entry that carries the most common genes and DNA. These V and J calls derive from TCRdb rather than the authors' analysis. The sample yields some 150,000 distinct CDR3 sequences; over 6% were counted once. The leading ten clones occupy roughly 2.1% of the sample.

PBMCs were isolated by Ficoll-Paque density gradient centrifugation. Per the germline V gene, LGHNA is the CDR1 and YSLEER is the CDR2. The germline ends are 11 bases apart after V is trimmed by 5 bases and J by 1 base. Including cysteine and phenylalanine, the CDR3 has 14 amino acids. Solely the CDR3 DNA is kept, with 42 bases framed from the first base. The sequence links TRBV4-3 to TRBJ1-1; perhaps TRBD1 is the D gene, with 5 bases matching. This clonotype was obtained from an adult woman who had mild COVID-19 (a few samples of this study predate the infection). The sample titles of this study are shuffled in the database, so cell type and time point are left out; the donor was told from shared clones. The sequenced sample was PBMCs or a T cell subset sorted from them (not recorded which). The CDR3 protein is CASSFRGGNTEAFF. The nucleotides read TGCGCCAGCAGCTTCCGCGGGGGGAACACTGAAGCTTTCTTT.